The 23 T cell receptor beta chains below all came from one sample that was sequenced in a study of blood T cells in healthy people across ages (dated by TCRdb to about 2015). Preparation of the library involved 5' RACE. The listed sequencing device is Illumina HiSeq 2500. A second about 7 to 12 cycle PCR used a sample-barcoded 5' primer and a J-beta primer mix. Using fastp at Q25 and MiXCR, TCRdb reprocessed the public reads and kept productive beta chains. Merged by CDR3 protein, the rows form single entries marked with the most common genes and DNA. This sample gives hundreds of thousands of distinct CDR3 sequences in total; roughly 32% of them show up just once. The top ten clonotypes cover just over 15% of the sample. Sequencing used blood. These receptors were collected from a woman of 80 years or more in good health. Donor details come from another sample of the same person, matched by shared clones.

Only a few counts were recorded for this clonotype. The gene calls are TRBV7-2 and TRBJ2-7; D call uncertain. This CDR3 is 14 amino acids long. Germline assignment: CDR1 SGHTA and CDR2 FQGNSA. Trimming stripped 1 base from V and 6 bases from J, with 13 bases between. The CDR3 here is CASSLDGTRFEQYF. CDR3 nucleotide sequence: TGTGCCAGCAGCTTAGATGGTACTCGGTTCGAGCAGTACTTC.

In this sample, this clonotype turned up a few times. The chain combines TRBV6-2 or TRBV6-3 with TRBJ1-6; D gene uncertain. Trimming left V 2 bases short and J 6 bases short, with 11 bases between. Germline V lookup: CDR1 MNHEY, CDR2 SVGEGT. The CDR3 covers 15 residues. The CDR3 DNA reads TGTGCCAGCAGTTACCTCCCCAGCGGTAATTCACCCCTCCACTTT. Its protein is CASSYLPSGNSPLHF.

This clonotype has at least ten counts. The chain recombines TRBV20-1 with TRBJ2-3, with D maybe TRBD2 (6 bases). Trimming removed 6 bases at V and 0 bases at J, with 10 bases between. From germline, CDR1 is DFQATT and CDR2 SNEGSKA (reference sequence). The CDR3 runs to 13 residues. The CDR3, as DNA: TGCAGTGCCCGGGGGTATAGCACAGATACGCAGTATTTT. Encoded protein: CSARGYSTDTQYF.

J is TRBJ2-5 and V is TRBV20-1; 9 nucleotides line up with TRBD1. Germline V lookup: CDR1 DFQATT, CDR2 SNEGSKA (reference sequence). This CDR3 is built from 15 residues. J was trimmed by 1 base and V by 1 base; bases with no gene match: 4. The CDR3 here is CSARVPGQGQETQYF. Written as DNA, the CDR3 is TGCAGTGCTAGAGTCCCGGGACAGGGCCAAGAGACCCAGTACTTC.

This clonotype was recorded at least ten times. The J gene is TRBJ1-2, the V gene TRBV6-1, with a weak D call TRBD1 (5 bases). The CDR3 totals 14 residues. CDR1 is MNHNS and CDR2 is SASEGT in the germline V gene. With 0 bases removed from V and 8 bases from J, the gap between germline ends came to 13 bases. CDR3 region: CASSEAEGLRGYTF. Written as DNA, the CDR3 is TGTGCCAGCAGTGAAGCTGAGGGGTTGAGAGGCTACACCTTC.

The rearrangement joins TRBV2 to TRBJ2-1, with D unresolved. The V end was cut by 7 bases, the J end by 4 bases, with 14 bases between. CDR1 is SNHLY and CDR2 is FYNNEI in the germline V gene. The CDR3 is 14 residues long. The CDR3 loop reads CASTILAIYNEQFF. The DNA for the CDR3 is TGTGCCAGCACAATTCTGGCAATTTACAATGAGCAGTTCTTC.

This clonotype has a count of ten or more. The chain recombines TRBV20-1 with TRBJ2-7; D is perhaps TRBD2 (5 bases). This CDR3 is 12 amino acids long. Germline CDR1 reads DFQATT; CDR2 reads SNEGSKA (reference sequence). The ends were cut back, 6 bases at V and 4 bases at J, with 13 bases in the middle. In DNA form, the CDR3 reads TGCAGTGCCCCGGGATCTTTTTACGAGCAGTACTTC. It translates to CSAPGSFYEQYF.

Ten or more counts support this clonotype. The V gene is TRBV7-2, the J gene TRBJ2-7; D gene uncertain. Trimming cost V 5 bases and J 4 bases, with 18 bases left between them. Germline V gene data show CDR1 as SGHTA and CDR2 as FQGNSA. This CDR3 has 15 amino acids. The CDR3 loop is CASSTRTGQGYEQYF. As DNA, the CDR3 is TGTGCCAGCAGCACAAGGACGGGCCAAGGATACGAGCAGTACTTC.

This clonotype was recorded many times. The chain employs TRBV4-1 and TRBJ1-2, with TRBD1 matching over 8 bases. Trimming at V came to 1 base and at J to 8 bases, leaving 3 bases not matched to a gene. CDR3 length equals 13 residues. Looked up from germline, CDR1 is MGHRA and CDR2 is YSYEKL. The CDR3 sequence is CASSQARGQGYTF. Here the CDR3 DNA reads TGCGCCAGCAGCCAAGCCAGGGGGCAAGGCTACACCTTC.

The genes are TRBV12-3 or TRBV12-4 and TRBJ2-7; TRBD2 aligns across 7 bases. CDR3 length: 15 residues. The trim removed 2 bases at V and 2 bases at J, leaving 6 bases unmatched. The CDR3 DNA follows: TGTGCCAGCAGTTTATCGTCTAGCGGAGCCTACGAGCAGTACTTC. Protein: CASSLSSSGAYEQYF.

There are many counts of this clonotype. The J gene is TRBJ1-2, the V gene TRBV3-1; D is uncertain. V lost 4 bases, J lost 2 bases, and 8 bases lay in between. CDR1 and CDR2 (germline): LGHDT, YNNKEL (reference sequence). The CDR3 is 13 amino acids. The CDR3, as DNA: TGTGCCAGCAGCCCTACTGAAAACTATGGCTACACCTTC. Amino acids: CASSPTENYGYTF.

Here the CDR3 DNA reads TGTGCCAGCTCGTCAGCGTACCGAGAGACCCAGTACTTC. It specifies CASSSAYRETQYF. The rearrangement links TRBV2 to TRBJ2-5; D is unclear. The CDR3 extends over 13 amino acids. From germline, CDR1 is SNHLY and CDR2 FYNNEI. Between the trimmed V and J ends, which lost 8 bases and 4 bases, there was a span of 14 bases.

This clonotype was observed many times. CDR3 sequence: CASRRGLQETQYF. The CDR3 coding sequence is TGTGCCAGCAGGAGAGGGCTCCAAGAGACCCAGTACTTC. The chain is built from TRBV27 and TRBJ2-5; TRBD2 might be the D (5 bases). The CDR3 has 13 amino acids. Trimming stripped 6 bases from V and 1 base from J, with 9 bases between. CDR1 and CDR2 from the germline V gene are MNHEY and SMNVEV (reference sequence).

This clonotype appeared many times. The CDR3 nucleotides read TGTGCCAGCAGCCCTCTGGGCGTAGACAATCAGCCCCAGCATTTT. It specifies CASSPLGVDNQPQHF. The chain recombines TRBV6-6 with TRBJ1-5; D gene uncertain. Germline CDR1 is MNHNY and CDR2 is SVGAGI (reference sequence). Deletions cut 6 bases from V and 3 bases from J, with 15 bases between. This CDR3 is built from 15 residues.

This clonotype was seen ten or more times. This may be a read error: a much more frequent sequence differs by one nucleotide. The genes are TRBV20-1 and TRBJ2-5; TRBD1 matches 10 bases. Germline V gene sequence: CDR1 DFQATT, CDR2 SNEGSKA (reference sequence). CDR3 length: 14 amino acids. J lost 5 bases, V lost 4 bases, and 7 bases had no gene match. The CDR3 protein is CSATWTGGSETQYF. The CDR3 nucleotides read TGCAGTGCTACCTGGACAGGGGGAAGTGAGACCCAGTACTTC.

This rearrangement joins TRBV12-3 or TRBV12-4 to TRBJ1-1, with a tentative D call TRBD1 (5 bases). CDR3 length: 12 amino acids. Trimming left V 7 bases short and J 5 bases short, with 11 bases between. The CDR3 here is CASIHGGTEAFF. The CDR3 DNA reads TGTGCCAGCATCCACGGGGGGACTGAAGCTTTCTTT.

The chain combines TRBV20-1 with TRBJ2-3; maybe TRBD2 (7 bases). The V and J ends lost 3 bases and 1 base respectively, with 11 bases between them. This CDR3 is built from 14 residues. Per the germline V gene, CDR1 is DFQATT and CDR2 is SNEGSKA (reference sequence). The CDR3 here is CSASPGGRTDTQYF. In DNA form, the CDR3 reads TGCAGTGCTAGTCCCGGGGGGCGCACAGATACGCAGTATTTT.

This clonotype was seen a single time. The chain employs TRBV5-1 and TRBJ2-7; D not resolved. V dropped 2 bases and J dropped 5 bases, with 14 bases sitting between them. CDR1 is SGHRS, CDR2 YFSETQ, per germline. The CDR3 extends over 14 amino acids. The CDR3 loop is CASSFAGNENEQYF. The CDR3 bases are TGCGCCAGCAGCTTTGCAGGAAACGAGAACGAGCAGTACTTC.

DNA of the CDR3: TGTGCCAGCAGCCAAGAAAACAGGGGTGCCCCTATGGACTATGGCTACACCTTC. As protein: CASSQENRGAPMDYGYTF. The chain is built from TRBV4-2 and TRBJ1-2; TRBD1 matches at 7 bases. Germline loops: CDR1 LGHNA, CDR2 YNFKEQ. This CDR3 comprises 18 residues. J was trimmed by 3 bases and V by 0 bases; bases with no gene match: 13.

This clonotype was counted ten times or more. The DNA of the CDR3 is TGCGCCAGCAGCCAAGCGGGTAACGAAGAGACCCAGTACTTC. Its protein is CASSQAGNEETQYF. The V gene is TRBV4-1, the J gene TRBJ2-5; D ambiguous. CDR1 and CDR2 from the germline V gene are MGHRA and YSYEKL. The CDR3 has 14 amino acids. V was cut by 1 base and J by 3 bases, with 9 bases left in between.

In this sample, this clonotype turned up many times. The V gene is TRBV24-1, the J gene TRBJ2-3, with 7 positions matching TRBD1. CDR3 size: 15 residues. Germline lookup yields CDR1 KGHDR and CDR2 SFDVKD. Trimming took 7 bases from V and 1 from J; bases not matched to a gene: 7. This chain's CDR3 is CATSDRARGTDTQYF. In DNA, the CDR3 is TGTGCCACCAGCGACAGGGCTCGGGGCACAGATACGCAGTATTTT.

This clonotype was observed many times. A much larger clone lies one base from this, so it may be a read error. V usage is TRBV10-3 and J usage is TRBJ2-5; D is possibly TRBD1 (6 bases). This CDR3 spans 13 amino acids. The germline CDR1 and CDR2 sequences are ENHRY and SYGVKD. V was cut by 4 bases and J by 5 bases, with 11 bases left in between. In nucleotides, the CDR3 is TGTGCCATCAGTGTGGGGGCTTGGGAGACCCAGTACTTC. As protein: CAISVGAWETQYF.

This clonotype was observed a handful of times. This CDR3 reads CASSSRQGRETQYF. The CDR3 bases are TGTGCCAGCAGCTCTAGACAGGGTCGGGAGACCCAGTACTTC. This chain uses TRBV7-2 with TRBJ2-5, with 7 bases identical to TRBD1. Trimming at V came to 4 bases and at J to 5 bases, leaving 7 bases not matched to a gene. The CDR3 runs 14 residues. Per the germline V gene, CDR1 is SGHTA and CDR2 is FQGNSA.